This T cell receptor beta chain was documented in a study of blood T cell repertoires in COVID-19. In the study overall: Samples of COVID-19 (acute and convalescent) were obtained from the United States, Italy and Spain. PBMCs, B-cell-depleted T cells, or T cells provided the cDNA or gDNA that made up the material.

Enrollment of patients from Seattle took place during active infection, with longitudinal follow-up. CDR3 length: 15 residues. Trimming removed 2 bases from V and 0 bases from J, with 9 bases in between. Per the germline V gene, CDR1 is SGHNT and CDR2 is YENEEA. Under the authors' procedure: Amplification of reference gene primers was used by the study to estimate nucleated cell counts. Clones were read by immunoSEQ multiplex PCR, and TCRdb kept only the in-frame ones, dropping some. The D gene and trimming were derived from the DNA, and the V and J assignments and clone size from that table. The sample yields around 160,000 clones, 75% to 90% seen once.

The clonotype comes from a man aged 18 to 30 with COVID-19, enrolled during active disease. Sequencing was done on a sample of peripheral blood. This chain links TRBV11-3 with TRBJ2-3; D is undetermined. The CDR3 loop reads CASSLRARSTDTQYF. CDR3 nucleotide sequence: TGTGCCAGCAGCTTAAGAGCGAGAAGCACAGATACGCAGTATTTT. The full variable domain, rest sourced from reference TRBV11-3 and TRBJ2-3, is EAGVVQSPRYKIIEKKQPVAFWCNPISGHNTLYWYLQNLGQGPELLIRYENEEAVDDSQLPKDRFSAERLKGVDSTLKIQPAELGDSAVYLCASSLRARSTDTQYFGPGTRLTVL.